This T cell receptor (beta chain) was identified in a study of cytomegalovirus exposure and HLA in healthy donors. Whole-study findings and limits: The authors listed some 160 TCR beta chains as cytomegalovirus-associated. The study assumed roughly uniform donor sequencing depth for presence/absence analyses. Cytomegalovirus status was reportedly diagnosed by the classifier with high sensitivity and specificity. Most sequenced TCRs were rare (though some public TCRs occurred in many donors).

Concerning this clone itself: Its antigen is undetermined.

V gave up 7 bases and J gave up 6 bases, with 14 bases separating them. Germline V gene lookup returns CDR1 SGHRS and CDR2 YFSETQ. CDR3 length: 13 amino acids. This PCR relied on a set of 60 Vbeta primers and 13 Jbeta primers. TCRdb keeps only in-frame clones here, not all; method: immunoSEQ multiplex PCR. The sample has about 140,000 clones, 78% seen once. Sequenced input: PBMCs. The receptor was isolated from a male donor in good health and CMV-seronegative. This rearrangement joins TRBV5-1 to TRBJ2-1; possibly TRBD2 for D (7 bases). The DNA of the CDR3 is TGCGCCAGCGATTTAGGGGGGGCCAATGAGCAGTTCTTC. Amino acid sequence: CASDLGGANEQFF.